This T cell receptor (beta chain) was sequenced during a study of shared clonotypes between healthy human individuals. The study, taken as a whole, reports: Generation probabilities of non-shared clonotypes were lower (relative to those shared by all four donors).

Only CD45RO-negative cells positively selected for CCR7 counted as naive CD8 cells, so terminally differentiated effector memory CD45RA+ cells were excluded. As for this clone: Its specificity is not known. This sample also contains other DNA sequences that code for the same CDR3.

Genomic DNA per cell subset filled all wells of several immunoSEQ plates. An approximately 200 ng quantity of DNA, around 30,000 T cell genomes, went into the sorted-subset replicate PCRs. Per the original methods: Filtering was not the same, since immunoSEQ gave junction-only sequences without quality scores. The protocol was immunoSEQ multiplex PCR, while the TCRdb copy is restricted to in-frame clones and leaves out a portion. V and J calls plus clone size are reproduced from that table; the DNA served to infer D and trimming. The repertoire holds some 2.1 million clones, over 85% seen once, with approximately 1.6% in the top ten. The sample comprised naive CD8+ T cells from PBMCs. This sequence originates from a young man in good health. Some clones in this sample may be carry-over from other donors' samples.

The DNA of the CDR3 is TGCGCCAGCAGCTTGACGGGACTCAATCAGCCCCAGCATTTT. It codes for CASSLTGLNQPQHF. The rearrangement uses TRBV5-1 and TRBJ1-5; D is perhaps TRBD1 (5 bases). The germline V and J ends were trimmed by 1 base and 3 bases, with 8 bases remaining between them. Per germline, CDR1 SGHRS and CDR2 YFSETQ. The CDR3 is 14 amino acids.